This TCR beta chain was documented in a study of control samples from healthy donors and cancer patients. CDR1 is MNHEY and CDR2 is SMNVEV in the germline V gene (reference sequence). CDR3 length equals 18 residues. The V and J ends lost 5 bases and 1 base, in that order; junction bases with no gene match: 9. The table came from immunoSEQ multiplex PCR; TCRdb's copy has only in-frame clones and leaves some out. The sample includes about 150,000 clones, 70% to 90% of them seen just once. The sequencing input was blood. V is TRBV27 and J is TRBJ2-5; 14 positions match TRBD2. The TCR comes from a man aged 18-30 years in good health. The CDR3 spells CASSLRLAGGPAQETQYF. DNA for the CDR3: TGTGCCAGCAGTCTCCGACTAGCGGGGGGGCCTGCCCAAGAGACCCAGTACTTC.